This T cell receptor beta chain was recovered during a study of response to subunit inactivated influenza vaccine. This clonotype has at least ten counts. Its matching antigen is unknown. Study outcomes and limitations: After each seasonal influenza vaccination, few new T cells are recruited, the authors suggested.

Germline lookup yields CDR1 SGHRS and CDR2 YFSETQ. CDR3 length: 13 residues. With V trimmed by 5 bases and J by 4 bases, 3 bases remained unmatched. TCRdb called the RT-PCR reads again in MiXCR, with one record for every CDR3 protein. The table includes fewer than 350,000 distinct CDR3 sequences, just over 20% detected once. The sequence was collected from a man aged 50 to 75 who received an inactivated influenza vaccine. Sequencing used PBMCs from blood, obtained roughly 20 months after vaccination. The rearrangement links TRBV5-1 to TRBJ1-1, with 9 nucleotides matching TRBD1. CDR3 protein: CASRRQGGTEAFF. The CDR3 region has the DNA TGCGCCAGCAGGCGACAGGGGGGCACTGAAGCTTTCTTT.